A selection of T cell receptor beta chains follows, all from one sample in a study of shared clonotypes between healthy human individuals. Using immunoSEQ multiplex PCR, the repertoire was profiled, and TCRdb retains in-frame clones only, with some absent. This table has fewer than 1.6 million clones, approximately 98.5% appearing once. Sequenced material: naive CD4+ T cells sorted from blood. These receptors came from a young man in good health. Both conserved end residues are part of each CDR3. The D gene is left open where the match is weak. A clone size is listed for some rows: how often the clone was seen (once, few, many), or a class if it is expanded.

DNA	CDR3	J	size	D	V
TGTGCCACCCGGACAGGAAACTATGGCTACACCTTC	CATRTGNYGYTF	TRBJ1-2	-	TRBD1	TRBV6-5
TGTGCCAGCAGCTTCGAAGGAGATACGCAGTATTTT	CASSFEGDTQYF	TRBJ2-3	-	-	TRBV9
TGTGCCAGCACTCGAGATAGGGCCGCGTGGGAGCAGTACTTC	CASTRDRAAWEQYF	TRBJ2-7	-	-	TRBV28
TGCAGCGTTGGAGGCTACGAGCAGTACTTC	CSVGGYEQYF	TRBJ2-7	-	-	TRBV29-1
TGCGCCAGCAGCCCTAAAAGGTTAACTAATGAAAAACTGTTTTTT	CASSPKRLTNEKLFF	TRBJ1-4	-	-	TRBV5-1
TGCAGCGTAGGAAGGATACGAGAGCAGTTCTTC	CSVGRIREQFF	TRBJ2-1	-	-	TRBV29-1
TGCGCCAGCAGTCCTACGACTAGCGGGGGGTACAATGAGCAGTTCTTC	CASSPTTSGGYNEQFF	TRBJ2-1	-	TRBD2	TRBV5-1
TGTGCCACCAGCAGAGATCCTCCGGACAGGCCGCACCACGAGCAGTACTTC	CATSRDPPDRPHHEQYF	TRBJ2-7	-	TRBD1	TRBV15
TGTGCCAGCAGACCCCAGGGGAACACTGAAGCTTTCTTT	CASRPQGNTEAFF	TRBJ1-1	once	-	TRBV2
TGCGCCAGCAGCTTGGTACCTAGCGGCAACCAAGAGACCCAGTACTTC	CASSLVPSGNQETQYF	TRBJ2-5	-	TRBD2	TRBV5-1
TGTGCCAGCAGCGTAGATCCAGCGGGAATAGATACGCAGTATTTT	CASSVDPAGIDTQYF	TRBJ2-3	-	TRBD2	TRBV9
TGTGCCAGCAGTTTGGGAGGTGACTCTTCCTACGAGCAGTACTTC	CASSLGGDSSYEQYF	TRBJ2-7	-	-	TRBV28
TGTGCCAGCAGCCAAGATAGCGGGATCAGGGACAATGAGCAGTTCTTC	CASSQDSGIRDNEQFF	TRBJ2-1	-	TRBD2	TRBV14
TGCACCGCCGGGACCCGACTTTCCCGGGGGCAGTTCTTC	CTAGTRLSRGQFF	TRBJ2-1	once	-	TRBV29-1
TGTGCCAGCAGCTTAGGGCAGGGGTCCCCAGATACGCAGTATTTT	CASSLGQGSPDTQYF	TRBJ2-3	-	-	TRBV5-4
TGTGCCAGCAGCGTAGCCTCGGGACACTATAGCAATCAGCCCCAGCATTTT	CASSVASGHYSNQPQHF	TRBJ1-5	-	-	TRBV9
TGTGCCAGCAGCTTGACGGACAGGCGTCTCCTGTACGAGCAGTACTTC	CASSLTDRRLLYEQYF	TRBJ2-7	-	TRBD1	TRBV5-6
TGTGCCATCAGTGAGACAGGGGGTGGAAATGGCTACACCTTC	CAISETGGGNGYTF	TRBJ1-2	-	TRBD1	TRBV10-3
TGTGCCACCCGACTATGGGGGGGAGGTACCGGGGAGCTGTTTTTT	CATRLWGGGTGELFF	TRBJ2-2	-	TRBD2	TRBV6-1
TGTGCCAGCAGCGCAGTACGGGGGAACACTGAAGCTTTCTTT	CASSAVRGNTEAFF	TRBJ1-1	-	-	TRBV7-2
TGTGCCAGCAGTCCGGGACATCCAAACACTGAAGCTTTCTTT	CASSPGHPNTEAFF	TRBJ1-1	once	-	TRBV5-6
TGTGCCAGCAGTCTCGGGGCTAACGAGCAGTACTTC	CASSLGANEQYF	TRBJ2-7	-	-	TRBV25-1
TGTGCCAGCAGCCAAGAGGCCCGGGGGCGGAACGAGCAGTACTTC	CASSQEARGRNEQYF	TRBJ2-7	-	-	TRBV4-2
TGTGCTAGTGGTTTGGTATCTCGTTCGGGACAGGGAATGGCGAATGAGCAGTTCTTC	CASGLVSRSGQGMANEQFF	TRBJ2-1	-	TRBD1	TRBV12-5
TGTGCCAGCCGCACCGGGACAGAAGAGACCCAGTACTTC	CASRTGTEETQYF	TRBJ2-5	-	TRBD1	TRBV4-2
TGTGCCAGCCGTAGCGGGAGTTTCGAGCAGTACTTC	CASRSGSFEQYF	TRBJ2-7	-	TRBD2	TRBV28
TGTGCCAGCACCCCACGTCGGGGACTAGCTATGAACACTGAAGCTTTCTTT	CASTPRRGLAMNTEAFF	TRBJ1-1	-	-	TRBV7-8
TGCGCCAGCAGCGGACCCGGACGTTGGGAGACCGAGCAGTACTTC	CASSGPGRWETEQYF	TRBJ2-7	-	-	TRBV5-1
TGCGCCAGCAGCCGAGAGGGACAGACATACAATGAGCAGTTCTTC	CASSREGQTYNEQFF	TRBJ2-1	-	TRBD1	TRBV4-1
TGTGCCAGTAGTATCCTAGCGGGAGAGGGGACAGATACGCAGTATTTT	CASSILAGEGTDTQYF	TRBJ2-3	-	TRBD2	TRBV19
TGTGCCAGCAGCGTAGGGACAGCCTACAATGAGCAGTTCTTC	CASSVGTAYNEQFF	TRBJ2-1	-	-	TRBV9
TGTGCCTGGAGAGGGGCAGGGCGCACAGATACGCAGTATTTT	CAWRGAGRTDTQYF	TRBJ2-3	-	-	TRBV30
TGTGCCAGCAGCGGACAGGGGGCGTTTGGTTTGCGTATGAACACTGAAGCTTTCTTT	CASSGQGAFGLRMNTEAFF	TRBJ1-1	-	TRBD1	TRBV2
TGTGCCAGCCTAAAGATCCCGGACTCCTACAATGAGCAGTTCTTC	CASLKIPDSYNEQFF	TRBJ2-1	-	-	TRBV27
TGCGCCAGCAGCCCGGTAGGGGGTATGAACACTGAAGCTTTCTTT	CASSPVGGMNTEAFF	TRBJ1-1	once	-	TRBV4-1
TGTGCCAGCAGCTTGGGGTCGGGGGGCCCTACCTACGAGCAGTACTTC	CASSLGSGGPTYEQYF	TRBJ2-7	-	-	TRBV5-5
TGTGCCAGCACTCCGGGACTGGGGTATGGCTACACCTTC	CASTPGLGYGYTF	TRBJ1-2	-	-	TRBV2
TGCGCCAGCAGCCAAGCGGCCGGAACGGGACAGGGAGTGCGCGAGCAGTACTTC	CASSQAAGTGQGVREQYF	TRBJ2-7	-	TRBD1	TRBV4-1
TGTGCCAACCAAAAACTAAGCAGGACAGATACGCAGTATTTT	CANQKLSRTDTQYF	TRBJ2-3	-	-	TRBV11-3
TGTGCCAGCAGCTTTACAGGGGGCTCCTACAATGAGCAGTTCTTC	CASSFTGGSYNEQFF	TRBJ2-1	-	TRBD1	TRBV5-6
TGTGCCAGCAGCTTGAAAGGGACCGGGAACACTGAAGCTTTCTTT	CASSLKGTGNTEAFF	TRBJ1-1	-	-	TRBV5-6
TGCAGCGTTGCCAAATCCACAGGGGGAATGAACACCGGGGAGCTGTTTTTT	CSVAKSTGGMNTGELFF	TRBJ2-2	-	TRBD1	TRBV29-1
TGTGCCAGCTCACCACCGGCGGTCTTCAATGAGCAGTTCTTC	CASSPPAVFNEQFF	TRBJ2-1	-	-	TRBV18
TGTGCCAGCAGCCCCCGGGACAGGGGTGTTAATGAGCAGTTCTTC	CASSPRDRGVNEQFF	TRBJ2-1	-	TRBD1	TRBV9
TGTGCCAGTAGTCAAATAGCGGGAGGGCCCCACGAGCAGTACTTC	CASSQIAGGPHEQYF	TRBJ2-7	-	TRBD2	TRBV19
TGCGCCAGCAGCTTGGAGTTGGGAAAAGAGACCCAGTACTTC	CASSLELGKETQYF	TRBJ2-5	-	-	TRBV5-1
TGTGCCAGCAGCCAGGAGACCCAGTACTTC	CASSQETQYF	TRBJ2-5	-	-	TRBV7-9
TGTGCCTGGCTTAAACTACAGGGAGACACTGAAGCTTTCTTT	CAWLKLQGDTEAFF	TRBJ1-1	-	-	TRBV30
TGTGCCAGCAGCTTAGAATTAAGGACAGGGGTCAGGCAGCCCCAGCATTTT	CASSLELRTGVRQPQHF	TRBJ1-5	-	TRBD1	TRBV7-9
TGTGCCATCAGTGAGGATAGGGGCATGTTAGGTCAGCCCCAGCATTTT	CAISEDRGMLGQPQHF	TRBJ1-5	-	-	TRBV10-3
TGTGCCAGCTCACCAATCTTAAGGGGCTCCCACAATGAGCAGTTCTTC	CASSPILRGSHNEQFF	TRBJ2-1	-	-	TRBV18